The 14 T cell receptor beta chains listed next were all sequenced from one sample in a study of T cells after yellow fever vaccination. TCRdb fed the 5' RACE reads into MiXCR, producing one record per CDR3 protein. The repertoire holds around 350,000 distinct CDR3 sequences, 9.5% to 13% seen once, with about 17% in the top ten. The sequencing used PBMCs, collected on the day of the first yellow fever vaccination. The origin of the receptors is a man between 18 and 29 years old who received the YFV17D yellow fever vaccine.

At least ten counts were recorded for this clonotype. V and J are TRBV12-3 or TRBV12-4 and TRBJ2-7; D perhaps matches TRBD1 (6 bases). The length of the CDR3 is 13 residues. Trimming took off 4 bases at V and 1 base at J, with 8 bases between the two ends. CDR3 DNA: TGTGCCAGCAGTTGGGACATATCCTACGAGCAGTACTTC. This translates into CASSWDISYEQYF.

The chain recombines TRBV12-3 or TRBV12-4 with TRBJ1-1, with no clear D. This CDR3 is built from 14 residues. Trimming removed 4 bases from V and 1 base from J, with 10 bases in between. The CDR3 DNA sequence: TGTGCCAGCAGTTCTCCTTCTCGGAACACTGAAGCTTTCTTT. Translated, it gives CASSSPSRNTEAFF.

The V and J genes are TRBV29-1 and TRBJ2-3; D is unclear. CDR1 is SQVTM and CDR2 is ANQGSEA in the germline V gene. Trimming left V 4 bases short and J 7 bases short, with 21 bases between. The CDR3 loop spans 15 amino acids. CDR3 sequence reads: CSVVLAVHLGNTQYF. DNA of the CDR3: TGCAGCGTTGTTTTGGCAGTTCACCTGGGGAATACGCAGTATTTT.

This chain connects TRBV27 to TRBJ1-5; D remains unclear. V lost 2 bases, J lost 0 bases, and 8 bases lay in between. The germline gives CDR1 MNHEY, CDR2 SMNVEV (reference sequence). This CDR3 has 15 residues. CDR3 in amino acids: CASSLPPYSNQPQHF. In DNA, the CDR3 is TGTGCCAGCAGTTTACCCCCTTATAGCAATCAGCCCCAGCATTTT.

This clonotype is a singleton in its sample. A single base separates this from a much larger clone, so it may be a read error. This CDR3 is missing its conserved last phenylalanine or tryptophan, likely due to a read error. The V call is TRBV7-7, the J call TRBJ2-1, with D possibly being TRBD1 (6 bases). CDR1 and CDR2 (germline): SSHAT, FNYEAQ (reference sequence). CDR3 size: 14 residues. The CDR3 region is CASSLSPGDNEQFS. The CDR3 region has the DNA TGTGCTAGCAGCTTATCCCCAGGGGACAATGAGCAGTTCTCC.

The chain joins TRBV10-3 to TRBJ2-1; 8 nucleotides align to TRBD2. V shed 0 bases, J shed 2 bases, and the junction held 15 bases outside the gene matches. CDR3 size: 20 residues. CDR1 and CDR2 from the germline V gene are ENHRY and SYGVKD. CDR3 in amino acids: CAISESYKWSGGPTYNEQFF. The CDR3 DNA sequence: TGTGCCATCAGTGAGTCTTACAAGTGGTCGGGGGGGCCTACCTACAATGAGCAGTTCTTC.

This clonotype was counted a few times. This rearrangement joins TRBV5-4 to TRBJ2-5, with 10 bases matching TRBD1. The CDR3 sequence is 15 residues long. Germline V gene data show CDR1 as SGHNT and CDR2 as YYREEE (reference sequence). The V segment lost 4 bases and the J segment 4 bases; nucleotides outside the gene matches: 7. CDR3 loop: CASSPTGGAGETQYF. The CDR3 region has the DNA TGTGCCAGCAGCCCGACAGGGGGCGCAGGAGAGACCCAGTACTTC.

The sample holds a few counts of this clonotype. The rearrangement links TRBV19 to TRBJ2-3; 9 nucleotides agree with TRBD1. The CDR3 is made up of 15 amino acids. Germline-derived CDR1 and CDR2 are LNHDA and SQIVND (reference sequence). The trim removed 7 bases at V and 1 base at J, leaving 6 bases unmatched. The CDR3 coding sequence is TGTGCCAGTAAGTCCTGGGACAGGGGCACAGATACGCAGTATTTT. Encoded protein: CASKSWDRGTDTQYF.

This clonotype was counted only a few times. The chain recombines TRBV6-1 with TRBJ2-7; D gene unclear. V was trimmed by 11 bases and J by 2 bases, leaving 13 bases between them. The CDR3 totals 12 residues. The V gene's germline CDR1 is MNHNS and CDR2 SASEGT. In DNA, the CDR3 is TGTGCCGTCCGGAACCGAGCCTACGAGCAGTACTTC. Protein sequence: CAVRNRAYEQYF.

This clonotype came up a few times. The chain uses TRBV5-1 and TRBJ2-7, with 7 bases that match TRBD1. Trimming took 2 bases from V and 2 from J; bases not matched to a gene: 10. Germline CDR1 SGHRS, CDR2 YFSETQ. The CDR3 totals 16 residues. CDR3 protein: CASSFSPGGRAYEQYF. The CDR3 coding sequence is TGCGCCAGCAGCTTTAGTCCAGGGGGACGCGCCTACGAGCAGTACTTC.

V usage is TRBV4-3 and J usage is TRBJ2-1, with D unclear. Germline V gene data show CDR1 as LGHNA and CDR2 as YSLEER. The CDR3 length is 14 residues. Trimming took 0 bases from V and 5 from J, leaving 8 bases between them. CDR3 sequence reads: CASSQDSRNNEQFF. CDR3 DNA: TGCGCCAGCAGCCAAGACAGCCGGAACAATGAGCAGTTCTTC.

This clonotype was counted between two and nine times. The gene calls are TRBV20-1 and TRBJ1-6, with D perhaps TRBD1 (6 bases). The length of the CDR3 is 16 residues. CDR1 is DFQATT and CDR2 is SNEGSKA in the germline V gene (reference sequence). V lost 3 bases, J lost 6 bases, and 18 bases lay in between. The CDR3 DNA sequence: TGCAGTGCTAGCCCAGGCGGAAGGGGGTCTAATTCACCCCTCCACTTT. Encoded protein: CSASPGGRGSNSPLHF.

This clonotype has a handful of counts. The chain uses TRBV12-3 or TRBV12-4 and TRBJ2-1, with TRBD2 as a possible D gene (5 bases). The V and J ends lost 7 bases and 10 bases respectively, with 20 bases between them. The CDR3 is 14 residues long. The CDR3 bases are TGTGCCAGCATTACGGACTTAGCCAATGCGGAGCAGTTCTTC. Translated, it gives CASITDLANAEQFF.

This clonotype was counted at least ten times. The V call is TRBV29-1, the J call TRBJ2-3; D ambiguous. In germline, CDR1 is SQVTM, CDR2 ANQGSEA. V dropped 7 bases and J dropped 7 bases, with 9 bases sitting between them. This CDR3 is 10 amino acids long. The CDR3 sequence is CSGRMNTQYF. DNA of the CDR3: TGCAGCGGACGTATGAATACGCAGTATTTT.